This T cell receptor beta chain was sequenced in a study of cytomegalovirus exposure and HLA in healthy donors. CDR1 is SGDLS, CDR2 YYNGEE, per germline. The CDR3 extends over 18 amino acids. V was clipped by 4 bases and J by 0 bases; unmatched bases: 9. The PCR employed 60 Vbeta primers together with 13 Jbeta primers. The assay was immunoSEQ multiplex PCR, and TCRdb's table has in-frame clones only and misses some. The sample has 200,000 or so clones; 75% to 80% are singletons. The receptor was derived from a woman aged 25 to 39 in good health and CMV-seropositive. The sample taken for sequencing was PBMCs. V usage is TRBV9 and J usage is TRBJ2-6; 8 nucleotides agree with TRBD2. This CDR3 reads CASSLVAGILSGANVLTF. DNA for the CDR3: TGTGCCAGCAGCTTAGTAGCGGGGATCCTCTCTGGGGCCAACGTCCTGACTTTC.